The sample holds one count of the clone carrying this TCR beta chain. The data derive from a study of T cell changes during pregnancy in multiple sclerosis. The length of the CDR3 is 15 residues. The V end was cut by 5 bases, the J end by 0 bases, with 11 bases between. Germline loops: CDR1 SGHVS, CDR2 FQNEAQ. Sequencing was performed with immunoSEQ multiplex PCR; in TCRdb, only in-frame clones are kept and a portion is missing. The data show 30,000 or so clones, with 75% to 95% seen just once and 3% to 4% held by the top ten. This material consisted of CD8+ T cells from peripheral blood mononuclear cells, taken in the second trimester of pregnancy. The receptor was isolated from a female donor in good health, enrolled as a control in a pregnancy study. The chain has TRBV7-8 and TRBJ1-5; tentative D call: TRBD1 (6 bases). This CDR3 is CASSPLDSSNQPQHF. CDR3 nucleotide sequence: TGTGCCAGCAGCCCGCTGGACAGTAGCAATCAGCCCCAGCATTTT.